Following are 11 T cell receptor beta chains from one sample sequenced in a study of blood T cells in healthy people across ages. The use of a sample-barcoded 5' primer and a J-beta primer mix characterized a second PCR of roughly 6 to 11 cycles. MiXCR, applied by TCRdb to the 5' RACE reads, yields one record per CDR3 protein. The table shows some 1 million distinct CDR3 sequences, with under 55% occurring only once. Sequenced input: blood. The receptors come from a woman aged 60-70 years in good health.

This clonotype was observed once. This sequence joins TRBV4-1 and TRBJ2-5, with 8 positions matching TRBD1. The junction had 20 bases not matched to a gene; V was cut back by 3 bases and J by 11 bases. Per the germline V gene, CDR1 is MGHRA and CDR2 is YSYEKL. The CDR3 spans 17 residues. The CDR3 sequence: CASSQGVDRDREKEQYF. In nucleotides, the CDR3 is TGCGCCAGCAGCCAGGGGGTGGACAGGGACCGCGAGAAAGAGCAGTACTTC.

A few counts support this clonotype. This sequence joins TRBV20-1 and TRBJ2-3; possibly TRBD1 or TRBD2 for D (5 bases each). V lost 5 bases and J 5 bases, leaving 17 bases between the germline ends. From germline, CDR1 is DFQATT and CDR2 SNEGSKA (reference sequence). This CDR3 comprises 14 residues. CDR3 sequence reads: CSAGPGTVGDTQYF. The CDR3 coding sequence is TGCAGTGCTGGACCCGGGACGGTTGGAGATACGCAGTATTTT.

The chain uses TRBV28 and TRBJ2-7; TRBD2 matches at 9 bases. CDR1 and CDR2 from the germline V gene are MDHEN and SYDVKM. The CDR3 sequence is 17 residues long. The V gene end was trimmed by 5 bases and the J gene end by 3 bases; junction bases not matched to a gene: 14. The CDR3 protein is CASSLLAGTSYNYEQYF. The CDR3 nucleotides are TGTGCCAGCAGTCTATTGGCTGGGACTAGCTATAACTACGAGCAGTACTTC.

V and J are TRBV20-1 and TRBJ2-4; D remains unclear. The DNA matches TRBJ2-7 better at its end, which makes the J call doubtful. Germline CDR1 is DFQATT and CDR2 is SNEGSKA (reference sequence). This CDR3 region has 13 residues. CDR3 sequence: CSARSDSNCEQYF. DNA for the CDR3: TGCAGTGCTAGAAGCGACTCGAACTGCGAGCAGTACTTC.

This clonotype has just one count. The gene calls are TRBV6-1 and TRBJ2-7, with D tentatively TRBD1 (6 bases). Germline V gene data show CDR1 as MNHNS and CDR2 as SASEGT. The CDR3 has 14 amino acids. The V and J ends lost 2 bases and 1 base respectively, with 9 bases between them. CDR3 bases: TGTGCCAGCAGTGAACCGGACAGTTCCTACGAGCAGTACTTC. Its translation: CASSEPDSSYEQYF.

This clonotype was picked up one time. The chain is built from TRBV9 and TRBJ1-4; D possibly corresponds to TRBD1 (6 bases). Trimming removed 3 bases from V and 1 base from J, with 13 bases in between. The CDR3 totals 16 residues. Germline CDR1 and CDR2: SGDLS and YYNGEE. The CDR3 DNA is TGTGCCAGCAGCGCGAGAGGGGGAGTAACTAATGAAAAACTGTTTTTT. It is translated as CASSARGGVTNEKLFF.

V gene TRBV5-1 combines with J gene TRBJ1-2, with D tentatively TRBD1 (5 bases). This CDR3 comprises 12 residues. The V gene's germline CDR1 is SGHRS and CDR2 YFSETQ. V lost 5 bases and J lost 2, with 7 bases in between. CDR3 nucleotide sequence: TGCGCCAGCAGGACAGACAACTATGGCTACACCTTC. This sequence encodes CASRTDNYGYTF.

Only a few counts were recorded for this clonotype. The chain is built from TRBV20-1 and TRBJ2-1; the D call may be TRBD1 or TRBD2 (5 bases each). V lost 2 bases to trimming and J lost 2 bases, with 13 bases between them. CDR3 length: 15 amino acids. Germline CDR1 and CDR2: DFQATT and SNEGSKA (reference sequence). CDR3 DNA: TGCAGTGCTAGAATGGAAACGGGACCCTACAATGAGCAGTTCTTC. It specifies CSARMETGPYNEQFF.

CDR3 protein: CASSSLWGYEQYF. The CDR3 DNA is TGTGCCAGCAGCTCTCTTTGGGGCTACGAGCAGTACTTC. V is TRBV7-6 and J is TRBJ2-4; D is ambiguous. The DNA end is more similar to TRBJ2-7, so the J call may be wrong. Germline-derived CDR1 and CDR2 are SGHVS and FNYEAQ. The CDR3 has 13 residues.

The sample holds a few counts of this clonotype. The rearrangement uses TRBV27 and TRBJ1-6; maybe TRBD1 (6 bases). CDR1 is MNHEY, CDR2 SMNVEV, per germline (reference sequence). The CDR3 has 15 amino acids. Trimming removed 5 bases at V and 5 bases at J, with 13 bases between. The chain's CDR3 is CASSSFRTDNSPLHF. DNA for the CDR3: TGTGCCAGCAGTAGTTTCCGGACAGATAATTCACCCCTCCACTTT.

As to this clonotype: Germline and junction disagree at one end, which may indicate a read error. J is TRBJ2-3 and V is TRBV5-1, with TRBD2 matching 9 bases. Germline assignment: CDR1 SGHRS and CDR2 YFSETQ. CDR3 size: 15 residues. The CDR3 region is CASSARGGLTDTLYF. Written as DNA, the CDR3 is TGCGCCAGCAGCGCGCGGGGGGGACTGACAGATACGCTGTATTTT.